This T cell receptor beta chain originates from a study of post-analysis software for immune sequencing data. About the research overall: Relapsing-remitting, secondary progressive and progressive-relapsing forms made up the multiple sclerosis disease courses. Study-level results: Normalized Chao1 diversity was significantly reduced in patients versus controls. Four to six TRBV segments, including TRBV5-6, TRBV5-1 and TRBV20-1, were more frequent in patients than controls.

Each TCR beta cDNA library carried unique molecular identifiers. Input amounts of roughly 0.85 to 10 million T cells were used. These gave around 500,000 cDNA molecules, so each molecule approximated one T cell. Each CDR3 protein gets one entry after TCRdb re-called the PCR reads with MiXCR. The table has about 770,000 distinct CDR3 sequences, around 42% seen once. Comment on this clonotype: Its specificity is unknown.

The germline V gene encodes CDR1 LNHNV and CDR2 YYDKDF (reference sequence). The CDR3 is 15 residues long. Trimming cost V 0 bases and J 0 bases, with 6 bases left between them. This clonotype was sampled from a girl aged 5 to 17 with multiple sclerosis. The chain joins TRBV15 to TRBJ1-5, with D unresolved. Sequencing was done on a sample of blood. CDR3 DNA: TGTGCCACCAGCAGAGATAGATATAGCAATCAGCCCCAGCATTTT. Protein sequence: CATSRDRYSNQPQHF.